What follows are 10 T cell receptor beta chains derived from one specimen sequenced in a study of shared clonotypes between healthy human individuals (dated by TCRdb to between 2020 and 2021). Receptor libraries were prepared by the immunoSEQ multiplex PCR assay. The table was pulled from immuneACCESS by TCRdb, which kept in-frame rearrangements only. Such tables lose some clones; where checked, under half of the loss comes from unresolved V genes, and the rest has no known cause. The sample data list about 2.3 million clones, and around 90% of these were observed just once. Clones ranked in the top ten supply about 0.36% of the sample. Sequencing used naive CD4+ T cells from PBMCs. This sample's cell subset or site label indicates: CD45RA+ positively selected. All receptors derive from a man younger than 35 in good health. Some clones in this sample may be carry-over from other donors' samples.

The DNA of the CDR3 is TGCGCCAGCAGCCTCTCGGGACTCACAGATACGCAGTATTTT. This translates into CASSLSGLTDTQYF. V usage is TRBV4-3 and J usage is TRBJ2-3; possibly TRBD2 for D (6 bases). Between the trimmed V and J ends, which lost 4 bases and 2 bases, there was a span of 10 bases. CDR1 and CDR2 from the germline V gene are LGHNA and YSLEER. The length of the CDR3 is 14 residues.

This clone has only one observation. CDR3 sequence (DNA): TGTGCCAGCAGTTTTCAGCTACTCAACTATGGCTACACCTTC. This gives the protein CASSFQLLNYGYTF. This chain connects TRBV28 to TRBJ1-2, with D uncertain. The CDR3 runs to 14 residues. Trimming stripped 3 bases from V and 2 bases from J, with 10 bases between. Germline V gene data show CDR1 as MDHEN and CDR2 as SYDVKM.

The chain carries TRBV7-9 and TRBJ2-2, with 8 bases aligning to TRBD2. With V trimmed by 7 bases and J by 3 bases, 7 bases remained unmatched. Germline V gives CDR1 SEHNR, CDR2 FQNEAQ (reference sequence). This CDR3 has 15 residues. DNA for the CDR3: TGTGCCAGCAACCATGCCGGGGGGGACACCGGGGAGCTGTTTTTT. Translating it yields CASNHAGGDTGELFF.

V is TRBV5-1 and J is TRBJ2-5; TRBD2 is a possible D gene (5 bases). Trimming stripped 0 bases from V and 1 base from J, with 10 bases between. The CDR3 is 15 amino acids. Germline V lookup: CDR1 SGHRS, CDR2 YFSETQ. The CDR3 spells CASSLAAGPQETQYF. The CDR3 bases are TGCGCCAGCAGCTTGGCCGCGGGCCCCCAAGAGACCCAGTACTTC. The complete variable domain, with remaining parts taken from reference TRBV5-1 and TRBJ2-5, reads KAGVTQTPRYLIKTRGQQVTLSCSPISGHRSVSWYQQTPGQGLQFLFEYFSETQRNKGNFPGRFSGRQFSNSRSEMNVSTLELGDSALYLCASSLAAGPQETQYFGPGTRLLVL.

V and J are TRBV28 and TRBJ2-5; 12 positions agree with TRBD2. This CDR3 region has 16 residues. The V gene's germline CDR1 is MDHEN and CDR2 SYDVKM. J gave up 0 bases and V 5 bases, and 4 bases lay outside the gene matches. Written as DNA, the CDR3 is TGTGCCAGCAGTGGGGGGACTAGCGGGTACCAAGAGACCCAGTACTTC. Its protein is CASSGGTSGYQETQYF. The full variable domain, completed using reference TRBV28 and TRBJ2-5, is DVKVTQSSRYLVKRTGEKVFLECVQDMDHENMFWYRQDPGLGLRLIYFSYDVKMKEKGDIPEGYSVSREKKERFSLILESASTNQTSMYLCASSGGTSGYQETQYFGPGTRLLVL.

On this clone itself: Other nucleotide sequences from this sample produce the same CDR3. The chain employs TRBV5-1 and TRBJ2-7; possibly TRBD1 or TRBD2 for D (6 bases each). CDR1 SGHRS and CDR2 YFSETQ come from the germline V gene. V dropped 2 bases and J dropped 4 bases, with 16 bases sitting between them. The CDR3 has 15 amino acids. CDR3 DNA sequence: TGCGCCAGCAGCTTAGCGGGCCAGGGGTTTTACGAGCAGTACTTC. Translated: CASSLAGQGFYEQYF. The full variable domain, in which reference TRBV5-1 and TRBJ2-7 provide the parts outside the CDR3, is KAGVTQTPRYLIKTRGQQVTLSCSPISGHRSVSWYQQTPGQGLQFLFEYFSETQRNKGNFPGRFSGRQFSNSRSEMNVSTLELGDSALYLCASSLAGQGFYEQYFGPGTRLTVT.

V is TRBV6-5 and J is TRBJ2-7; TRBD1 might be the D (5 bases). V was cut by 6 bases and J by 6 bases, with 12 bases left in between. The germline CDR1 and CDR2 sequences are MNHEY and SVGAGI. This CDR3 has 12 residues. The CDR3: CASRLGQGEQYF. The CDR3 region has the DNA TGTGCCAGCAGATTAGGACAAGGCGAGCAGTACTTC.

A note on this clone: Other DNA sequences within the sample encode an identical CDR3. V and J are TRBV2 and TRBJ2-7, with 9 positions matching TRBD1. The germline gives CDR1 SNHLY, CDR2 FYNNEI. Losses at the gene ends were 6 bases for V and 0 bases for J; bases not matched to a gene: 0. CDR3 size: 13 residues. The CDR3 DNA is TGTGCCAGCAGGGGACAGGGCTCCTACGAGCAGTACTTC. Amino acids: CASRGQGSYEQYF.

The DNA for the CDR3 is TGTGCCAGCAGCTGGGGCCCCTACGAGCAGTACTTC. Translating it yields CASSWGPYEQYF. The rearrangement links TRBV7-2 to TRBJ2-7, with a tentative D call TRBD1 (5 bases). CDR1 and CDR2 (germline): SGHTA, FQGNSA. Trimming left V 4 bases short and J 2 bases short, with 6 bases between. This CDR3 has 12 residues.

J is TRBJ1-1 and V is TRBV27; 7 nucleotides align to TRBD1. CDR3 length: 14 amino acids. Per the germline V gene, CDR1 is MNHEY and CDR2 is SMNVEV (reference sequence). Germline trimming cut 3 bases from V and 4 bases from J; bases unmatched to any gene: 5. CDR3 region: CASSFVSGGTEAFF. The CDR3 coding sequence is TGTGCCAGCAGTTTCGTGTCAGGGGGCACTGAAGCTTTCTTT.